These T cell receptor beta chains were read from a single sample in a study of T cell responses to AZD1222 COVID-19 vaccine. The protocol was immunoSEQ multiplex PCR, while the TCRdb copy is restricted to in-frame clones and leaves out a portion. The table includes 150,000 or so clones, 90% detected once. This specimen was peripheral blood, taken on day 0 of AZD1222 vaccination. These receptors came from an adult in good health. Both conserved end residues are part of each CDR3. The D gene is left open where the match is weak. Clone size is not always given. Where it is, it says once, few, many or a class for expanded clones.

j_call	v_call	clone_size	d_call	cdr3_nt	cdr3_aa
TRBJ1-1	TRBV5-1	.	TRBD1	TGCGCCAGCAGAGGGACAGGGGCCTCCTGGGGCACTGAAGCTTTCTTT	CASRGTGASWGTEAFF
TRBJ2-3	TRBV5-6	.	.	TGTGCCAGCAGCCCCGAGCTACTTCAGGGGGATACGCAGTATTTT	CASSPELLQGDTQYF
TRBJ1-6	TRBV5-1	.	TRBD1	TGCGCCAGCAGCTTGGACGGACAGGCCATGAGGGCCCTCCACTTT	CASSLDGQAMRALHF
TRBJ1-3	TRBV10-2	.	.	TGCGCCAGCAGCCAGACAGGCCTTACTGGAAACACCATATATTTT	CASSQTGLTGNTIYF
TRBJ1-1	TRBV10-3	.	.	TGTGCCATCAGCCTAGCCGGGGATGAAGCTTTCTTT	CAISLAGDEAFF
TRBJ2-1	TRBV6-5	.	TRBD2	TGTGCCAGCACCCCGGGACTAGCGTCGGATGAGCAGTTCTTC	CASTPGLASDEQFF
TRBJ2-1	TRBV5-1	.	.	TGCGCCAGCAGTGAAATTCCCTCTTTCACCTACAATGAGCAGTTCTTC	CASSEIPSFTYNEQFF
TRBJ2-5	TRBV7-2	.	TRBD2	TGTGCCAGCAGCTTGTGGGTAGCGGGGGCAAAAGAGACCCAGTACTTC	CASSLWVAGAKETQYF
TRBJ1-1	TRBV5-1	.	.	TGCGCCAGCAGCGCACCGGGTTTAATGAACACTGAAGCTTTCTTT	CASSAPGLMNTEAFF
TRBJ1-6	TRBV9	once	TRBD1	TGTGCCAGCAGCGCGGGGGGACAGGGTAATTCACCCCTCCACTTT	CASSAGGQGNSPLHF
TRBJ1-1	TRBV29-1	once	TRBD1	TGCAGCGGGGGATGGACAGGGACTGAAGCTTTCTTT	CSGGWTGTEAFF
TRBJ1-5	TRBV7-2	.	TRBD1	TGTGCCAGCAGCTACGGACAGGGGAGGTATCAGCCCCAGCATTTT	CASSYGQGRYQPQHF
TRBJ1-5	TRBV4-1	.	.	TGCGCCAGCAGCCAGGGTCATAGCAATCAGCCCCAGCATTTT	CASSQGHSNQPQHF
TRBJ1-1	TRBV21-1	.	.	TGTGCCAGCAGCCTAAAAAGGGCGCGCGCTTTCTTT	CASSLKRARAFF
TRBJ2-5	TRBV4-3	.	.	TGCGCCAGCAGCCAAGATGGAGCTCGGCTAGAAGAGACCCAGTACTTC	CASSQDGARLEETQYF
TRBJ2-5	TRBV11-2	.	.	TGTGCCAGCAGCTTAGGGCCGGCAGAGACCCAGTACTTC	CASSLGPAETQYF
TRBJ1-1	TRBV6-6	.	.	TGTGCCAGCAGTGGGACGTACAACGCTGAAGCTTTCTTT	CASSGTYNAEAFF
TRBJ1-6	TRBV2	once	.	TGTGCCAGCAGTGAAGAGGGGGGCTATAATTCACCCCTCCACTTT	CASSEEGGYNSPLHF
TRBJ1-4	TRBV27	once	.	TGTGCCAGCAGTCCGAAAGCCGCCAGACGGTTAACTAATGAAAAACTGTTTTTT	CASSPKAARRLTNEKLFF
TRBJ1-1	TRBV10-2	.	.	TGCGCCAGCACAGGTCAGGGAGGGACTGAAGCTTTCTTT	CASTGQGGTEAFF
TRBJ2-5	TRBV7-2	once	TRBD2	TGTGCCAGCAGCTTAAATTTCCCTGGGTTAGCGGGGAGGGGAGAGACCCAGTACTTC	CASSLNFPGLAGRGETQYF
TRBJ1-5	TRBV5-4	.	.	TGTGCCAGCAGCTTGGAGGGGGTGAATCAGCCCCAGCATTTT	CASSLEGVNQPQHF
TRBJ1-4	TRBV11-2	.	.	TGTGCCAGCAGCTGGAGAGCAACTAATGAAAAACTGTTTTTT	CASSWRATNEKLFF
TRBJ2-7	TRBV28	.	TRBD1	TGTGCCAGCAGTTTACCTTCAGGGACAGCCCACTCAGCGTACTTC	CASSLPSGTAHSAYF
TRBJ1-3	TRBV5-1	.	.	TGCGCCAGCAGCTTGGCGGGGGAGCCTGGAAACACCATATATTTT	CASSLAGEPGNTIYF
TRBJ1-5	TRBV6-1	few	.	TGTGCCAGCAGTGAATATCCGGATGGGAGGAATCAGCCCCAGCATTTT	CASSEYPDGRNQPQHF
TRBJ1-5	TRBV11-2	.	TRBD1	TGTGCCAGCAGCCCCGGGACAGGGGGCGCTTTTTATAATCAGCCCCAGCATTTT	CASSPGTGGAFYNQPQHF
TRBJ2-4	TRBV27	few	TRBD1	TGTGCCAGCAGTTTAGGGCTCGGACAGGGGGCAGGGAACATTCAGTACTTC	CASSLGLGQGAGNIQYF
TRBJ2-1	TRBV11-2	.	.	TGTGCCAGCAGCTTAGAGGTTAGGGAGGCTCTAAGTGTCTACAATGAGCAGTTCTTC	CASSLEVREALSVYNEQFF
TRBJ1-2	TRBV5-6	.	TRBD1	TGTGCCAGCAGCCCCCGACAGGGGATCGATGGCTACACCTTC	CASSPRQGIDGYTF
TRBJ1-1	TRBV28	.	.	TGTGCCAGCAGCTTTTGGGACGGAATGAACACTGAAGCTTTCTTT	CASSFWDGMNTEAFF
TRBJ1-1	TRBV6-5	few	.	TGTGCCAGCAGTTACTTCGGGAACAGGGCAGCTGCTTTCTTT	CASSYFGNRAAAFF
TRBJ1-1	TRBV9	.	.	TGTGCCTCCTCGGGCGGGGGGAACACTGAAGCTTTCTTT	CASSGGGNTEAFF
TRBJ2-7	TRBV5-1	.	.	TGCGCCAGCAGCTTGAGGTGGCCAGGGAACTACGAGCAGTACTTC	CASSLRWPGNYEQYF
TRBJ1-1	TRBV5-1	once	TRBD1	TGCGCCAGCAGCTCCCGACAGGGTCTGGACACTGAAGCTTTCTTT	CASSSRQGLDTEAFF
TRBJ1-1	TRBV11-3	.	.	TGTGCCAGCAGCCCCACAATGGACACTGAAGCTTTCTTT	CASSPTMDTEAFF
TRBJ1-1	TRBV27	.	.	TGTGCCAGCAGTTTCGTGGGACGAAGTGAAGCTTTCTTT	CASSFVGRSEAFF
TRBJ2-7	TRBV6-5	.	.	TGTGCCAGCGTGGCCAACTACGAGCAGTACTTC	CASVANYEQYF
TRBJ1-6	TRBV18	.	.	TGTGCCAGCTCACCAGATCGACTGTATAATTCACCCCTCCACTTT	CASSPDRLYNSPLHF
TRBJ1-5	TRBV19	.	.	TGTGCCAGTAGTATGCTCTCTAGGGGGTCTCCGCCCCAGCATTTT	CASSMLSRGSPPQHF
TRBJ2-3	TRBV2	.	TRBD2	TGTGCCAGCAGTTCCCAACTAGCGGGGTCCACAGATACGCAGTATTTT	CASSSQLAGSTDTQYF
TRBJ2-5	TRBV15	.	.	TGTGCCACCAGCCACTTTCGGGCCCAAGAGACCCAGTACTTC	CATSHFRAQETQYF
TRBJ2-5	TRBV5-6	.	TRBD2	TGTGCCAGCAGCCTGGATCTCTTAGCGGGGGGGCTGGTGGAGACCCAGTACTTC	CASSLDLLAGGLVETQYF
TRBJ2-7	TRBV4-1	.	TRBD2	TGCGCCAGCAGCCAAGGGCGGGGGAGCTCCTACGAGCAGTACTTC	CASSQGRGSSYEQYF
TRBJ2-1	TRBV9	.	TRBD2	TGTGCCAGCAGCGTAGGCGGCGGGGGGGCTAGGGAGCAGTTCTTC	CASSVGGGGAREQFF